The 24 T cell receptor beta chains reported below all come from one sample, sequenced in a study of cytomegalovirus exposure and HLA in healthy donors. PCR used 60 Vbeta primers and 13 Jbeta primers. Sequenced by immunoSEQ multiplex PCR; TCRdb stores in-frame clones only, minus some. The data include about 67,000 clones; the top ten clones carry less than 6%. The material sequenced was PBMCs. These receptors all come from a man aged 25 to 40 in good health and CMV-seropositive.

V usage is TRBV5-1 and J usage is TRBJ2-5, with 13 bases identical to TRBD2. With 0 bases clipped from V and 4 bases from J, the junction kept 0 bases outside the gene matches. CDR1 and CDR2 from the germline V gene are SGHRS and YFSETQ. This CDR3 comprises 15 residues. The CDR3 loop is CASSLGTSGGETQYF. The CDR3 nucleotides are TGCGCCAGCAGCTTGGGGACTAGCGGGGGAGAGACCCAGTACTTC.

The CDR3 is CASSILLVGRGLLDTIYF. The CDR3 coding sequence is TGTGCCAGTAGTATATTGCTGGTGGGCAGGGGGCTTCTTGACACCATATATTTT. The chain joins TRBV19 to TRBJ1-3, with 8 nucleotides matching TRBD1. CDR1 is LNHDA, CDR2 SQIVND, per germline (reference sequence). The V gene end was trimmed by 2 bases and the J gene end by 8 bases; junction bases not matched to a gene: 17. CDR3 length equals 18 residues.

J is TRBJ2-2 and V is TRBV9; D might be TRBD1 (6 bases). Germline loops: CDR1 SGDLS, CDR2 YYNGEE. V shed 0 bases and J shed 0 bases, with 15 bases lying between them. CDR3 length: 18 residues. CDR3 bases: TGTGCCAGCAGCGTAGCCGAAACAGGGTTTCCGAACACCGGGGAGCTGTTTTTT. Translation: CASSVAETGFPNTGELFF.

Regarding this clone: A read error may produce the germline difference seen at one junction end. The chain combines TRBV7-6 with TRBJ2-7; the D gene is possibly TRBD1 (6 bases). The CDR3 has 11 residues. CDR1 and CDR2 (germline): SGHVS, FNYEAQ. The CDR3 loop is CARSSRGEQYF. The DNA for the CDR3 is TGTGCCAGAAGCTCTAGGGGGGAGCAGTACTTC.

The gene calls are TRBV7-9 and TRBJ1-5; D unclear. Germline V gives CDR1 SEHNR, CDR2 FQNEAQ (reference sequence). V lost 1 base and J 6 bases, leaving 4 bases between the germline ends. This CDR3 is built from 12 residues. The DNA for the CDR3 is TGTGCCAGCAGCTTAGGGCTTCAGCCCCAGCATTTT. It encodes CASSLGLQPQHF.

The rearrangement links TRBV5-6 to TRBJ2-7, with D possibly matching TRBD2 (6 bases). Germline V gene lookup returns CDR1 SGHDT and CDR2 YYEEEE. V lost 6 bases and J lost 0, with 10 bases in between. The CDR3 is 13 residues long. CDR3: CASKGLPSYEQYF. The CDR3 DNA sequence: TGTGCCAGCAAGGGACTGCCCTCCTACGAGCAGTACTTC.

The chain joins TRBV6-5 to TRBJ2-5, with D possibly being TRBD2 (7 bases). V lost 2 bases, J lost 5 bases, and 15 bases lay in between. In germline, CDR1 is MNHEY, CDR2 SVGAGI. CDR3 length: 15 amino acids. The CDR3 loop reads CASSYGGAVRETQYF. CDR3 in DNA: TGTGCCAGCAGTTACGGGGGGGCGGTACGGGAGACCCAGTACTTC.

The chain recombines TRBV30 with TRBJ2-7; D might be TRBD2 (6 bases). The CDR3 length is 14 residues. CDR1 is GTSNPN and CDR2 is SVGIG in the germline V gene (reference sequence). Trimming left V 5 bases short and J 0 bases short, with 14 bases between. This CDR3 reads CAWGSGTFSYEQYF. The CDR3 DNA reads TGTGCCTGGGGCTCCGGGACTTTCTCCTACGAGCAGTACTTC.

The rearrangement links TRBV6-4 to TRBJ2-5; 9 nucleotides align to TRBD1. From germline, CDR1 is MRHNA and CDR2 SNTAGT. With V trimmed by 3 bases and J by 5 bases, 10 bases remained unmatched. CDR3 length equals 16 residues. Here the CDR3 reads CASSDSPGQGRETQYF. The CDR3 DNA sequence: TGTGCCAGCAGTGATTCCCCGGGACAGGGAAGGGAGACCCAGTACTTC.

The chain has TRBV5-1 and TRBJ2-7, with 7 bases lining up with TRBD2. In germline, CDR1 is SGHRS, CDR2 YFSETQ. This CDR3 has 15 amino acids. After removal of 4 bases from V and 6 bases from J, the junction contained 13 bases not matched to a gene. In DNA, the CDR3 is TGCGCCAGCAGCGGTGGGGCCGAGGGGAGGGGCGAGCAGTACTTC. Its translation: CASSGGAEGRGEQYF.

The CDR3 DNA follows: TGTGCCAGCAGCTTCCGGGACAGGGGGCAAAAGCAGTACTTC. Translation: CASSFRDRGQKQYF. The rearrangement uses TRBV13 and TRBJ2-7, with 12 nucleotides matching TRBD1. V lost 3 bases and J lost 8; bases outside the gene matches: 5. This CDR3 is 14 amino acids long. CDR1 PRHDT and CDR2 FYEKMQ come from the germline V gene (reference sequence).

CDR3 sequence: CASSDQTGSSYEQYF. The CDR3 DNA reads TGTGCCAGCAGCGACCAGACTGGGAGCTCCTACGAGCAGTACTTC. The J gene is TRBJ2-7, the V gene TRBV7-9; weak D call: TRBD2 (5 bases). In germline, CDR1 is SEHNR, CDR2 FQNEAQ (reference sequence). The CDR3 contains 15 residues. Between the trimmed V and J ends, which lost 5 bases and 0 bases, there was a span of 14 bases.

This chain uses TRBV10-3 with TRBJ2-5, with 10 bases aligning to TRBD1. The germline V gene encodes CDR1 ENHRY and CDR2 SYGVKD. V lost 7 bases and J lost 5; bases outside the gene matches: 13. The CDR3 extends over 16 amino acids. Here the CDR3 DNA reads TGTGCCATCAAAGGGGAAATGGGACAGGGGAGGGAGACCCAGTACTTC. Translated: CAIKGEMGQGRETQYF.

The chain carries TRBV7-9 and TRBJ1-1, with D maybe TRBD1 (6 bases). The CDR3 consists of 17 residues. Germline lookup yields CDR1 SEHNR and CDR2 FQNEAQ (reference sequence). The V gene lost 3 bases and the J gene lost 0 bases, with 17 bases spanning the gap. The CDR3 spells CASSFPGGGGMNTEAFF. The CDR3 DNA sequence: TGTGCCAGCAGCTTTCCCGGGGGCGGGGGAATGAACACTGAAGCTTTCTTT.

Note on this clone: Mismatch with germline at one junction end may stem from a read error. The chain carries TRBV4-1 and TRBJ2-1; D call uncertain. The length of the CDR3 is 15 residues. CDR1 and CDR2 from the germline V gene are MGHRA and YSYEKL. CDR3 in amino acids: CASSTTESSDNEQFF. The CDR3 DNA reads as TGCGCCAGCAGCACCACAGAGAGCTCCGACAATGAGCAGTTCTTC.

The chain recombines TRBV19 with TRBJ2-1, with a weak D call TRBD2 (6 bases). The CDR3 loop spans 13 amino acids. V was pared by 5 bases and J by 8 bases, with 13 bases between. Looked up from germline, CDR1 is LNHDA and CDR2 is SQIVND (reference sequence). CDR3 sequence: CASSGGTHDEQFF. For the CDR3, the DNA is TGTGCCAGTAGTGGCGGGACTCACGATGAGCAGTTCTTC. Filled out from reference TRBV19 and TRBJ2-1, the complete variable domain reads DGGITQSPKYLFRKEGQNVTLSCEQNLNHDAMYWYRQDPGQGLRLIYYSQIVNDFQKGDIAEGYSVSREKKESFPLTVTSAQKNPTAFYLCASSGGTHDEQFFGPGTRLTVL.

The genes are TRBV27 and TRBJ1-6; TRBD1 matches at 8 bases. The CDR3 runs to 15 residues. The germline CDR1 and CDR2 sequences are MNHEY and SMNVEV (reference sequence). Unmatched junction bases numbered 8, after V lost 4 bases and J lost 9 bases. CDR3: CASSSLPDRVSPLHF. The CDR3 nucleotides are TGTGCCAGCAGTTCCTTACCGGACAGGGTTTCACCCCTCCACTTT.

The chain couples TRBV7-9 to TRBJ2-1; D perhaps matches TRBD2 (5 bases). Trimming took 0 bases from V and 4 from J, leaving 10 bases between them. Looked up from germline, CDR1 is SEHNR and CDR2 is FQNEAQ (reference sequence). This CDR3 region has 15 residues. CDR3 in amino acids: CASSLARATYNEQFF. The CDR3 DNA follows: TGTGCCAGCAGCTTAGCGCGGGCGACATACAATGAGCAGTTCTTC.

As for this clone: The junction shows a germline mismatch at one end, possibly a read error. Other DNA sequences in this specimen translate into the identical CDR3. The CDR3, as DNA: TGTGCCAGCAGCTTAGGCCGGGGGGGGTTCTCTGGAAATACCATATATTTT. The encoded protein is CASSLGRGGFSGNTIYF. The chain uses TRBV13 and TRBJ1-3; tentatively, D is TRBD1 (5 bases). This CDR3 spans 17 amino acids. The germline V gene has CDR1 PRHDT and CDR2 FYEKMQ (reference sequence). The variable domain in full, completed from reference TRBV13 and TRBJ1-3, reads AAGVIQSPRHLIKEKRETATLKCYPIPRHDTVYWYQQGPGQDPQFLISFYEKMQSDKGSIPDRFSAQQFSDYHSELNMSSLELGDSALYFCASSLGRGGFSGNTIYFGEGSWLTVV.

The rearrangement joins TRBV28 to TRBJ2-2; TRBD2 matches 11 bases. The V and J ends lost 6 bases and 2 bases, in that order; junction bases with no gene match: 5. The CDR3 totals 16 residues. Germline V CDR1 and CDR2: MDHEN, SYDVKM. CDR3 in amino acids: CASSTTSGKNTGELFF. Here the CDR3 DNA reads TGTGCCAGCAGCACGACTAGCGGGAAAAACACCGGGGAGCTGTTTTTT.

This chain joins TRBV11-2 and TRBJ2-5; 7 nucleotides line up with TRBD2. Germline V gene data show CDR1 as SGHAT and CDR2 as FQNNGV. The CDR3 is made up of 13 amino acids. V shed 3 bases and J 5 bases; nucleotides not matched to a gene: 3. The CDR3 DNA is TGTGCCAGCAGCTTGTGGGAGGGGGAGACCCAGTACTTC. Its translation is CASSLWEGETQYF.

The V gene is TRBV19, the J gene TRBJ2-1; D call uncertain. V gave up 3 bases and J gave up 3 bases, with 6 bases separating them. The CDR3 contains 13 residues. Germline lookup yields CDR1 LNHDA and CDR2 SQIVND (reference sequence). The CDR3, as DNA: TGTGCCAGTAGTATGGGCAGCTACAATGAGCAGTTCTTC. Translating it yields CASSMGSYNEQFF. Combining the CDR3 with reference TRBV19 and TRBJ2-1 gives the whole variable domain DGGITQSPKYLFRKEGQNVTLSCEQNLNHDAMYWYRQDPGQGLRLIYYSQIVNDFQKGDIAEGYSVSREKKESFPLTVTSAQKNPTAFYLCASSMGSYNEQFFGPGTRLTVL.

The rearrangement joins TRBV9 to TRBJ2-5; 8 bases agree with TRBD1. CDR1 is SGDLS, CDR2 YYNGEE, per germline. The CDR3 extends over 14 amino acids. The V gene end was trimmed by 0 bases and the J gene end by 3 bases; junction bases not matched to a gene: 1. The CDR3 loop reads CASSVADREETQYF. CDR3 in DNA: TGTGCCAGCAGCGTAGCGGACAGGGAAGAGACCCAGTACTTC.

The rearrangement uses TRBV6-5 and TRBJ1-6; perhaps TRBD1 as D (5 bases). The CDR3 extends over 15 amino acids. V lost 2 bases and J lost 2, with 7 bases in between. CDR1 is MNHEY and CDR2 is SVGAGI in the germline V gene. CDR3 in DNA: TGTGCCAGCAGTTACAGGGGCGCCTATAATTCACCCCTCCACTTT. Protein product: CASSYRGAYNSPLHF.